This entry describes one T cell receptor beta chain. The data belong to a study of cytomegalovirus exposure and HLA in healthy donors. Germline V lookup: CDR1 MNHNY, CDR2 SVGAGI (reference sequence). CDR3 length: 14 residues. V gave up 5 bases and J gave up 0 bases, with 11 bases separating them. The PCR employed 60 Vbeta primers together with 13 Jbeta primers. Authors' data handling: A later analysis counted around 74 million unique TCR beta chains, some 10 million shared. The repertoire was sequenced with immunoSEQ multiplex PCR; TCRdb's copy has only in-frame clones and lacks some. Clonal size and the V and J genes are those of that table, whereas D and trimming came from the DNA. The table lists about 120,000 clones, over 9.5% of them singletons.

This sequence originates from a woman aged 18-29 years in good health and CMV-seropositive. The material sequenced was PBMCs. This chain connects TRBV6-6 to TRBJ2-7; D might be TRBD2 (5 bases). The CDR3 DNA is TGTGCCAGCAGTATTCCTAGCAACTCCTACGAGCAGTACTTC. It is translated as CASSIPSNSYEQYF.